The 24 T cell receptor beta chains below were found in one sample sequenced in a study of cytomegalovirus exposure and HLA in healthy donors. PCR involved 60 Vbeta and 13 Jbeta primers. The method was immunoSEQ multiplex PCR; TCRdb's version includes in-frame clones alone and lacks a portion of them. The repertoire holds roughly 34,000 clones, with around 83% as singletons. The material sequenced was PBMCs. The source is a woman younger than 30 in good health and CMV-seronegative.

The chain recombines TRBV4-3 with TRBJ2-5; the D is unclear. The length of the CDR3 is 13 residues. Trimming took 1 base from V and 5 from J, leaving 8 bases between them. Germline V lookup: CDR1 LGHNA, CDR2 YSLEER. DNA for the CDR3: TGCGCCAGCAGCCAAGTCTTGGAGGAGACCCAGTACTTC. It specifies CASSQVLEETQYF.

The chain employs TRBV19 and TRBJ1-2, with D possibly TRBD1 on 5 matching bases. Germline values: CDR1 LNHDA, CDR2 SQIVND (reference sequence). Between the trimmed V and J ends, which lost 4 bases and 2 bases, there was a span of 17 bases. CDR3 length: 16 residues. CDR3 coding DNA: TGTGCCAGTAGTAGTACCCGTGGCCAGGGAAACTATGGCTACACCTTC. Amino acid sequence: CASSSTRGQGNYGYTF.

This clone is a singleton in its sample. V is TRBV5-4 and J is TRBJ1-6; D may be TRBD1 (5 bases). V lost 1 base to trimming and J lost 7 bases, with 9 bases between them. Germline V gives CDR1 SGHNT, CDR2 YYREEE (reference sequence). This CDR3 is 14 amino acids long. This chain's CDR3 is CASSLLGVNSPLHF. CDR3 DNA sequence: TGTGCCAGCAGCTTGCTAGGGGTGAATTCACCCCTCCACTTT.

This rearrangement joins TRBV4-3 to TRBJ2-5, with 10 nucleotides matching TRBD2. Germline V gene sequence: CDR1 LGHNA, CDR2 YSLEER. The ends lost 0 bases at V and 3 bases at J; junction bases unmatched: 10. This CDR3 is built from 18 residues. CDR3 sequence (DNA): TGCGCCAGCAGCCAAGAATGGGTTTGGACTAGCGGTGAAGAGACCCAGTACTTC. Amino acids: CASSQEWVWTSGEETQYF.

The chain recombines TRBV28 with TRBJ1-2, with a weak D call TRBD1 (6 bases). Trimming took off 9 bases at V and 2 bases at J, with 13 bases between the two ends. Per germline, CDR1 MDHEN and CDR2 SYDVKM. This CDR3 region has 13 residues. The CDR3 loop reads CASYGGPNYGYTF. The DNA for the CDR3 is TGTGCCAGTTACGGGGGGCCCAACTATGGCTACACCTTC.

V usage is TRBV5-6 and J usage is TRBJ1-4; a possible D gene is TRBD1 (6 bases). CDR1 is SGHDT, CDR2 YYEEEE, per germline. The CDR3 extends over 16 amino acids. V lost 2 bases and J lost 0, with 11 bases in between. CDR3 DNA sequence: TGTGCCAGCAGCTTCTGGCAGGGGCCAACTAATGAAAAACTGTTTTTT. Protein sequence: CASSFWQGPTNEKLFF.

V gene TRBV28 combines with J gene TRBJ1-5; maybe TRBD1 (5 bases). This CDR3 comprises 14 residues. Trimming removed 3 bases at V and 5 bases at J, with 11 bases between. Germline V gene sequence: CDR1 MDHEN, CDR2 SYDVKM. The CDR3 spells CASSFGHSDQPQHF. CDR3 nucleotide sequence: TGTGCCAGCAGTTTTGGACATTCGGATCAGCCCCAGCATTTT.

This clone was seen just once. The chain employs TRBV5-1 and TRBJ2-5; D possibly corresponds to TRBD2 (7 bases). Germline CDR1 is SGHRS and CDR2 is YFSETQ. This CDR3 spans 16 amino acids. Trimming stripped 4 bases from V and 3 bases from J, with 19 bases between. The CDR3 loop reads CASSAGVRGGEETQYF. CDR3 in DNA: TGCGCCAGCAGCGCGGGTGTGAGGGGGGGCGAAGAGACCCAGTACTTC.

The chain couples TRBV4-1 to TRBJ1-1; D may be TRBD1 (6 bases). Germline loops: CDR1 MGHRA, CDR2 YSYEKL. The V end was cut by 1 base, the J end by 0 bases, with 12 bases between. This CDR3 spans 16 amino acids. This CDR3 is CASSQGQTGMNTEAFF. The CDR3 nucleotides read TGCGCCAGCAGCCAAGGTCAGACAGGCATGAACACTGAAGCTTTCTTT.

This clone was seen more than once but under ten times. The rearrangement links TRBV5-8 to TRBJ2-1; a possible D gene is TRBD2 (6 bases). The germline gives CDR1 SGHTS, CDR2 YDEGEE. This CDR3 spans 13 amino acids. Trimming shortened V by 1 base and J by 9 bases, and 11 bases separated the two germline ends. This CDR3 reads CASSLRLDGEQFF. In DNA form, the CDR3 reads TGTGCCAGCAGCTTGAGACTAGATGGTGAGCAGTTCTTC.

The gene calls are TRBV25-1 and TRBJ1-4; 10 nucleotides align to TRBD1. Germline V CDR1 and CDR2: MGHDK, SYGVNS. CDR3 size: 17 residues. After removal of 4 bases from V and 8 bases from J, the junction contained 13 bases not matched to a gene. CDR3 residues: CASSGIRQGAPGEKLFF. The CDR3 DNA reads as TGTGCCAGCAGTGGGATTCGACAGGGGGCCCCTGGGGAAAAACTGTTTTTT.

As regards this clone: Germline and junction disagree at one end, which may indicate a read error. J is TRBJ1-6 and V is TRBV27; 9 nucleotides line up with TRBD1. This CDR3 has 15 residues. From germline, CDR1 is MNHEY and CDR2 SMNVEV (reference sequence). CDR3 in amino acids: CASSFRQGVASPLNF. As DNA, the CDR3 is TGTGCCAGCAGTTTCCGACAGGGGGTTGCCTCGCCCCTCAACTTT.

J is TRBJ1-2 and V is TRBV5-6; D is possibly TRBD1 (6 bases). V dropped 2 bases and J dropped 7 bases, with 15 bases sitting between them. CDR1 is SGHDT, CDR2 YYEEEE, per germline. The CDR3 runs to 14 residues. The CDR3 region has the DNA TGTGCCAGCAGCTTACAGGGTCGTTTTGGTGGCTACACCTTC. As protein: CASSLQGRFGGYTF. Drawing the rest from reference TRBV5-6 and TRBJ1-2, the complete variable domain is DAGVTQSPTHLIKTRGQQVTLRCSPKSGHDTVSWYQQALGQGPQFIFQYYEEEERQRGNFPDRFSGHQFPNYSSELNVNALLLGDSALYLCASSLQGRFGGYTFGSGTRLTVV.

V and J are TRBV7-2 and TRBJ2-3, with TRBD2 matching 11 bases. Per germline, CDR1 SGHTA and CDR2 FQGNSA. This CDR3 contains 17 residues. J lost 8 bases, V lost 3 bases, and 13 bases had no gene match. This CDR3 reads CASSLFEGSGGAVTQYF. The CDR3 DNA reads TGTGCCAGCAGCTTGTTTGAGGGTAGCGGGGGGGCGGTTACGCAGTATTTT.

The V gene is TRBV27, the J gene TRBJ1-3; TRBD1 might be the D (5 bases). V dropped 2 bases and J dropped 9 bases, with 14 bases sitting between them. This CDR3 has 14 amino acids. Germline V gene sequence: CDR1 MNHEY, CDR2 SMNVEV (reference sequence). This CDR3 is CASSLLDRPSTIYF. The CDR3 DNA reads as TGTGCCAGCAGTTTACTCGACAGACCCAGCACCATATATTTT.

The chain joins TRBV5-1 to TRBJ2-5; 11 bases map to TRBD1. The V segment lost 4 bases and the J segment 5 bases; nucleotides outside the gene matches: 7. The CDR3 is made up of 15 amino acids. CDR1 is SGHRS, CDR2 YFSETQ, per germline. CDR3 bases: TGCGCCAGCAGCACAGGACAGGGGGCGGTTGAGACCCAGTACTTC. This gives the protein CASSTGQGAVETQYF.

The CDR3 nucleotides read TGCGCCAGCAGCCGAGGACTAATTCCAAACAATGAGCAGTTCTTC. This encodes CASSRGLIPNNEQFF. This chain joins TRBV4-1 and TRBJ2-1; D is possibly TRBD2 (6 bases). V gave up 4 bases and J gave up 5 bases, with 15 bases separating them. Per the germline V gene, CDR1 is MGHRA and CDR2 is YSYEKL. The CDR3 has 15 amino acids.

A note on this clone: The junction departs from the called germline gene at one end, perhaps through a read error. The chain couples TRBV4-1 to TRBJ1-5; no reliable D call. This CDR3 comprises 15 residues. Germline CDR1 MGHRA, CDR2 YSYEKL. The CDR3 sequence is CASSQDPASNQPQNF. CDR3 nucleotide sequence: TGCGCCAGCAGCCAAGATCCGGCTAGCAATCAGCCCCAGAATTTT.

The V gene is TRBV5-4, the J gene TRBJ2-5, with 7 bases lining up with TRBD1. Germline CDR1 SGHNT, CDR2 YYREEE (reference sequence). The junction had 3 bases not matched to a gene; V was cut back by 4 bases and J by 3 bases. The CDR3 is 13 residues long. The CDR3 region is CASSAGTEETQYF. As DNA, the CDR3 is TGTGCCAGCAGCGCCGGGACAGAAGAGACCCAGTACTTC.

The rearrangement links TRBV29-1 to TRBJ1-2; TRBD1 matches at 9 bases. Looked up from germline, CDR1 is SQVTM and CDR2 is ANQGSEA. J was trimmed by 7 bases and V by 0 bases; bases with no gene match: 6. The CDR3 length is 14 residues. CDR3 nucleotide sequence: TGCAGCGTTGAAGATGGGGACAGGGTCTCTGGCTACACCTTC. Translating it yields CSVEDGDRVSGYTF. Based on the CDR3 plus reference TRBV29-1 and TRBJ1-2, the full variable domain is SAVISQKPSRDICQRGTSLTIQCQVDSQVTMMFWYRQQPGQSLTLIATANQGSEATYESGFVIDKFPISRPNLTFSTLTVSNMSPEDSSIYLCSVEDGDRVSGYTFGSGTRLTVV.

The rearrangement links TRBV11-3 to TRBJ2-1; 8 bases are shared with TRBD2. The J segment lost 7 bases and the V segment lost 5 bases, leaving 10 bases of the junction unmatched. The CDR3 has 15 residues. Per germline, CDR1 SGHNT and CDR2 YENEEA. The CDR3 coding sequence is TGTGCCAGCAGCCGGGGGGGGAGCTCGTGGAATGAGCAGTTCTTC. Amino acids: CASSRGGSSWNEQFF.

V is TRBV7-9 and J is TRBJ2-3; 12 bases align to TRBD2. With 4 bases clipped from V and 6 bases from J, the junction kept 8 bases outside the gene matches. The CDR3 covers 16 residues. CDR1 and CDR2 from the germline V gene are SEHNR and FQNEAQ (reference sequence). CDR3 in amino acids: CASSSGLAGRRDTQYF. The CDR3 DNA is TGTGCCAGCAGCTCGGGACTAGCGGGCCGACGGGATACGCAGTATTTT.

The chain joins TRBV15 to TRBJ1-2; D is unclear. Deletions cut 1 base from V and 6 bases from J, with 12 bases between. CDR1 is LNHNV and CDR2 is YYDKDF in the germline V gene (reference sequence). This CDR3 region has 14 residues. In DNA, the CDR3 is TGTGCCACCAGCAGAGGAGGAACGGGGAATGGCTACACCTTC. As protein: CATSRGGTGNGYTF.

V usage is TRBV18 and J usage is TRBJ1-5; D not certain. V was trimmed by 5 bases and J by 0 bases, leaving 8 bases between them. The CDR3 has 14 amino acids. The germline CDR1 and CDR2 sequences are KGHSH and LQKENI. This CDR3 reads CASSNANSNQPQHF. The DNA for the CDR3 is TGTGCCAGCTCAAACGCTAATAGCAATCAGCCCCAGCATTTT.